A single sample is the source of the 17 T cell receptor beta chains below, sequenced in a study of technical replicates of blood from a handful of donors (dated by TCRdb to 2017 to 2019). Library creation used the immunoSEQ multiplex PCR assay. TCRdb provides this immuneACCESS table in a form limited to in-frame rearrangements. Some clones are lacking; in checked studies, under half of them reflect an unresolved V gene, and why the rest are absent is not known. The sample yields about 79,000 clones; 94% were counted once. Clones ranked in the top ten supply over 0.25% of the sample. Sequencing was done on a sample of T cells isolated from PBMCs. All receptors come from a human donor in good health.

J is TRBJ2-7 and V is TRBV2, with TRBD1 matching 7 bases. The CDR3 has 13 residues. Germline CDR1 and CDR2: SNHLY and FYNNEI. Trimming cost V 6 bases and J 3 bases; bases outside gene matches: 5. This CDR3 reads CASRWTGFYEQYF. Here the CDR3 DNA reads TGTGCCAGCAGGTGGACAGGATTCTACGAGCAGTACTTC. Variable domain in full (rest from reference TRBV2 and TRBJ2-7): EPEVTQTPSHQVTQMGQEVILRCVPISNHLYFYWYRQILGQKVEFLVSFYNNEISEKSEIFDDQFSVERPDGSNFTLKIRSTKLEDSAMYFCASRWTGFYEQYFGPGTRLTVT.

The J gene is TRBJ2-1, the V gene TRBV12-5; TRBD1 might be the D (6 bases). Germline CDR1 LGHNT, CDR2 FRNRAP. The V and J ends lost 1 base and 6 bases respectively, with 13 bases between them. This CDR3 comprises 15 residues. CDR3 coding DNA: TGTGCTAGTGGTTTGGGCATCACACAGGGCAATGAGCAGTTCTTC. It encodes CASGLGITQGNEQFF.

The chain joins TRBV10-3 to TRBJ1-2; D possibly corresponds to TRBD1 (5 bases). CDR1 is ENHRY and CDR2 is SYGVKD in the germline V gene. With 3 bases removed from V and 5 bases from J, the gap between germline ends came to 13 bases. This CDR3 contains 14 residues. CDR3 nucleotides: TGTGCCATCAGTGACAGGGAAGGGAGGTATGGCTACACCTTC. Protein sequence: CAISDREGRYGYTF.

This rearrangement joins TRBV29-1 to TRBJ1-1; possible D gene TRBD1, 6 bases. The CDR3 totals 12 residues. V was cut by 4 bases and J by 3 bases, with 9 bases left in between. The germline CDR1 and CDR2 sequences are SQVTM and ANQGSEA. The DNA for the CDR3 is TGCAGCGTTGTAGGGGGGGACACTGAAGCTTTCTTT. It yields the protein CSVVGGDTEAFF.

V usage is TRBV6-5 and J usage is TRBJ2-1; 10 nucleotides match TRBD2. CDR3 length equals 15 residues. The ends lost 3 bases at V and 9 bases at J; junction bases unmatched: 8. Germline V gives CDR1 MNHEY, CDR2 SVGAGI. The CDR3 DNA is TGTGCCAGCAGTTATTCGGGGACTAGCGACGCTGAGCAGTTCTTC. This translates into CASSYSGTSDAEQFF.

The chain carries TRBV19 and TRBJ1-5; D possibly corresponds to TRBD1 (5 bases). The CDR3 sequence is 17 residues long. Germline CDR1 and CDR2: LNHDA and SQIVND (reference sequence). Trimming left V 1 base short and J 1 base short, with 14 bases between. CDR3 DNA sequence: TGTGCCAGTAGTATAGTTGGGGCTCGATGGAGCAATCAGCCCCAGCATTTT. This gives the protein CASSIVGARWSNQPQHF.

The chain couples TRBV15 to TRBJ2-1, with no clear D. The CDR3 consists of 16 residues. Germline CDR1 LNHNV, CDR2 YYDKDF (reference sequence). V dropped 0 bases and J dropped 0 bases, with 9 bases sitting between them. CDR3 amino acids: CATSREKLLSYNEQFF. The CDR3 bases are TGTGCCACCAGCAGAGAAAAACTTCTCTCCTACAATGAGCAGTTCTTC.

CDR3 region: CASSPRTSGLSSYNEQFF. CDR3 coding DNA: TGTGCCAGCTCACCGAGGACTAGCGGGTTGAGCTCCTACAATGAGCAGTTCTTC. The rearrangement uses TRBV18 and TRBJ2-1, with 11 positions matching TRBD2. J gave up 0 bases and V 3 bases, and 7 bases lay outside the gene matches. The V gene's germline CDR1 is KGHSH and CDR2 LQKENI. CDR3 length equals 18 residues.

The CDR3: CASSLGTSASYEQYF. Here the CDR3 DNA reads TGTGCCAGCAGCTTAGGCACTAGCGCCTCCTACGAGCAGTACTTC. This sequence joins TRBV11-2 and TRBJ2-7, with 7 bases that match TRBD2. CDR1 and CDR2 from the germline V gene are SGHAT and FQNNGV. CDR3 length equals 15 residues. V trimming: 1 base; J trimming: 0 bases; junction bases outside the gene matches: 3.

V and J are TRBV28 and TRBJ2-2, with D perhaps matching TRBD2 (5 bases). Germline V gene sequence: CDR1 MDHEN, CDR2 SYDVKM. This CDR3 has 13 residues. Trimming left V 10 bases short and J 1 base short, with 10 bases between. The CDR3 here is CATLRGNTGELFF. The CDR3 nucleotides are TGTGCCACCCTTCGGGGGAACACCGGGGAGCTGTTTTTT.

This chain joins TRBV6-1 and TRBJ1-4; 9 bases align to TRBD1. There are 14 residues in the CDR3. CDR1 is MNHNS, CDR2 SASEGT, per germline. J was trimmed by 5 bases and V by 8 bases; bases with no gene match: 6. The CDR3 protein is CASAKQGANEKLFF. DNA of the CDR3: TGTGCCAGCGCTAAACAGGGGGCGAATGAAAAACTGTTTTTT.

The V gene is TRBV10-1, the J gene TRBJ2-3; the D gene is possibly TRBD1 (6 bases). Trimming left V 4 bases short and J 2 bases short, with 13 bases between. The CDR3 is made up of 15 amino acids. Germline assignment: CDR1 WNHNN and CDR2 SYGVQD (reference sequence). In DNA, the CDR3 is TGCGCCAGCAGTGGACAGGCTCAAAACACAGATACGCAGTATTTT. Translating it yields CASSGQAQNTDTQYF.

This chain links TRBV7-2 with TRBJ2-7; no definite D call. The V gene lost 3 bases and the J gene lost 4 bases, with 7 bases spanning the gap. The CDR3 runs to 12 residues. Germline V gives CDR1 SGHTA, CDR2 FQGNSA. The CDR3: CASSFMEYEQYF. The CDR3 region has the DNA TGTGCCAGCAGCTTTATGGAGTACGAGCAGTACTTC.

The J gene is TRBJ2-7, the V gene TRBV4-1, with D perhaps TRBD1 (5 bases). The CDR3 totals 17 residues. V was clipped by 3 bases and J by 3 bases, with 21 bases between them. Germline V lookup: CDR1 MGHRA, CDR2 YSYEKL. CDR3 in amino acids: CASSHKAGRWGFYEQYF. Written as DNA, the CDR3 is TGCGCCAGCAGCCATAAGGCAGGGCGCTGGGGATTCTACGAGCAGTACTTC.

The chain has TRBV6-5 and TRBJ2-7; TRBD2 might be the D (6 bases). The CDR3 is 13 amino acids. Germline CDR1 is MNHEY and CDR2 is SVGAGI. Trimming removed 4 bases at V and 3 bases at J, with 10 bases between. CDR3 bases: TGTGCCAGCAGTTCCCCGGGAGTCTACGAGCAGTACTTC. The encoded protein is CASSSPGVYEQYF.

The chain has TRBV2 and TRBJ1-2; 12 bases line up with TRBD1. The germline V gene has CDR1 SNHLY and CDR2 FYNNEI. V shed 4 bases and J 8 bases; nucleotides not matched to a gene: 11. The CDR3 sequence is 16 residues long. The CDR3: CASSGEPGQGAHGYTF. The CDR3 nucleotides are TGTGCCAGCAGTGGAGAGCCGGGACAGGGGGCGCACGGCTACACCTTC. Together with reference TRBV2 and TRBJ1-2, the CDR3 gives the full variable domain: EPEVTQTPSHQVTQMGQEVILRCVPISNHLYFYWYRQILGQKVEFLVSFYNNEISEKSEIFDDQFSVERPDGSNFTLKIRSTKLEDSAMYFCASSGEPGQGAHGYTFGSGTRLTVV.

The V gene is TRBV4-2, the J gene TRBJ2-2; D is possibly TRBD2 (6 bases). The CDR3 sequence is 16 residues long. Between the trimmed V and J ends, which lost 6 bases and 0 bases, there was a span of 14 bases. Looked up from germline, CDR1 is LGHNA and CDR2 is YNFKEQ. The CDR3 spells CASSKGGGANTGELFF. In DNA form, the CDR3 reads TGTGCCAGCAGTAAAGGCGGAGGGGCGAACACCGGGGAGCTGTTTTTT.